This T cell receptor (beta chain) was observed in a study of shared T cell receptors in the human thymus. The assay was immunoSEQ multiplex PCR, and TCRdb's table has in-frame clones only and misses some. This repertoire shows 600,000 to 900,000 clones, approximately 83% found once; its top ten account for 0.0095% to 0.011%. These sequences were also reported in another study, on human thymus T cells. That report notes: The study used thymus tissue resected during corrective heart surgery. In unrelated individuals, thymic repertoires overlapped highly, according to related research.

The TCR originated in a girl in the first two years of life with a congenital heart defect. Source material: thymocytes.

CDR3: CASSINLSLTGKSGYTF. Here the CDR3 DNA reads TGTGCCAGTAGTATTAACTTATCCTTGACAGGAAAATCTGGCTACACCTTC. The chain employs TRBV19 and TRBJ1-2; D might be TRBD1 (6 bases). Deletions cut 3 bases from V and 7 bases from J, with 24 bases between. CDR3 length: 17 residues. CDR1 and CDR2 (germline): LNHDA, SQIVND (reference sequence).